This T cell receptor (beta chain) was identified in a study of cytomegalovirus exposure and HLA in healthy donors. The CDR3 has 15 amino acids. The germline V gene encodes CDR1 SGHVS and CDR2 FNYEAQ. The V and J ends lost 5 bases and 2 bases, in that order; junction bases with no gene match: 8. General observations from the study: Later genetic work tied a missense DCLRE1C variant to beta-chain V and J trimming. Across donors, sequencing depth was assumed by presence/absence analyses to be roughly uniform.

This clone was seen a handful of times. The target antigen is unknown. Researchers ran the PCR with 60 Vbeta and 13 Jbeta primers. Using immunoSEQ multiplex PCR, the repertoire was profiled, and TCRdb retains in-frame clones only, with some absent. The repertoire holds over 80,000 clones, around four fifths seen once, with 3% to 3.5% in the top ten. This chain uses TRBV7-6 with TRBJ1-2, with TRBD1 identical over 7 bases. The receptor's source is a woman aged 40 to 49 in good health and CMV-seronegative. Material for sequencing was PBMCs. CDR3 bases: TGTGCCAGCAGCGCAGGCGCAGGGGGAAACTATGGCTACACCTTC. This codes for CASSAGAGGNYGYTF.